This T cell receptor beta chain derives from a study of blood T cell dynamics during melanoma immunotherapy. Study-wide findings and caveats: It remained unknown if the driving T cell clones were melanoma-specific.

DNA loading was fixed at 350 ng for all bulk PBMC samples. Method: immunoSEQ multiplex PCR; TCRdb's copy keeps in-frame clones and lacks some. The data hold roughly 16,000 clones, with about 83% observed a single time. Per the germline V gene, CDR1 is SNHLY and CDR2 is FYNNEI. This CDR3 has 12 amino acids. Points on this clone: As yet, its antigen is unknown. Its ends do not fully match the called genes, so a read error is possible.

Time point noted: pre-treatment baseline. Blood was drawn before treatment and at week 3 after checkpoint blockade. Patients with prior systemic cancer treatment, concomitant immunosuppressants, or other active malignancies were excluded. This clonotype originated in a human donor with melanoma. The sample consisted of blood, taken from a patient treated with checkpoint blockade. The chain recombines TRBV2 with TRBJ2-4; TRBD1 might be the D (6 bases). The CDR3 here is CASSRDTPHRCF. The CDR3 nucleotides read TGTGCCAGCAGCCGGGACACACCTCACAGGTGCTTC.